This TCR beta chain was sequenced in a study of CD8+ T cells in alopecia areata. cDNA prepared by RNA extraction and subsequent reverse transcription served as the template for sequencing. TCRdb's table, derived via immunoSEQ multiplex PCR, lists solely in-frame clones and lacks some. The sample lists 90,000 to 100,000 clones, around 55% seen once, with less than 20% in the top ten. The CDR3 runs 15 residues. CDR1 and CDR2 from the germline V gene are SGDLS and YYNGEE. V dropped 3 bases and J dropped 4 bases, with 11 bases sitting between them. Treatment denoted: oral pan-JAK inhibitor, 5-10 mg twice daily.

The TCR was taken from a human donor with alopecia areata. The source material was CD8+ T cells sorted from blood, sampled at week 4, from a patient treated with tofacitinib. This chain links TRBV9 with TRBJ2-6; no reliable D call. The CDR3 region is CASSAGSLGANVLTF. As DNA, the CDR3 is TGTGCCAGCAGCGCCGGGTCTCTGGGGGCCAACGTCCTGACTTTC.